This T cell receptor beta chain originates from a study of monozygotic twins with inflammatory bowel disease. As regards this clonotype: Its antigen is as yet unknown.

TCRdb reanalyzed the 5' RACE reads and collapses them to one entry per CDR3 protein, without DNA. The specimen's table records about 330,000 distinct CDR3 sequences. Germline V lookup: CDR1 MNHEY, CDR2 SVGEGT. The CDR3 is 11 residues long. Whole-study results and caveats: Healthy co-twins showed greater TCRbeta diversity (inverse Simpson) than IBD patients.

This clonotype originated in a human donor with ulcerative colitis or Crohn's disease, or a healthy co-twin of an affected twin (not recorded which). Specimen: blood. This sequence joins TRBV6-2 or TRBV6-3 and TRBJ2-7; TCRdb reports TRBD2, a call that lacks DNA to check it against. The CDR3 here is CASSNAGEQYF.